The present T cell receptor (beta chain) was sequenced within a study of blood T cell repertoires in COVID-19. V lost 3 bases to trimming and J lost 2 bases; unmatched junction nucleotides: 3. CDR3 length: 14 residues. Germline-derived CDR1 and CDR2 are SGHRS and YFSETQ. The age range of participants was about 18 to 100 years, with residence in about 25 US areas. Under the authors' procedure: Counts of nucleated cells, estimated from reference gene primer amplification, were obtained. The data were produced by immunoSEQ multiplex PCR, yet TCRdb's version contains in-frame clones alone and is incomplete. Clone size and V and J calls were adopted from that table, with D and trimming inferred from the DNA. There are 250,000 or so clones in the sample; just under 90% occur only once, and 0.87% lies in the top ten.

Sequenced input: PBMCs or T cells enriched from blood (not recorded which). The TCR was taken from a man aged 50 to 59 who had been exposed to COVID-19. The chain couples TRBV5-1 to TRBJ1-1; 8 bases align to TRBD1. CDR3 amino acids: CASSWGQVNTEAFF. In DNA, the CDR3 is TGCGCCAGCAGCTGGGGACAGGTCAACACTGAAGCTTTCTTT. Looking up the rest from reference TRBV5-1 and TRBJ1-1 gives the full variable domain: KAGVTQTPRYLIKTRGQQVTLSCSPISGHRSVSWYQQTPGQGLQFLFEYFSETQRNKGNFPGRFSGRQFSNSRSEMNVSTLELGDSALYLCASSWGQVNTEAFFGQGTRLTVV.